The 7 T cell receptor beta chains below all came from one sample that was sequenced in a study of early T cells in non-severe SARS-CoV-2 infection. TCRdb re-analysed the 5' RACE reads in MiXCR, keeping a single row per CDR3 protein. The top ten hold 7.6% of the sample, which has roughly 110,000 distinct CDR3 sequences, 8.5% to 14% seen once. The sample was whole blood. These receptors all come from an adult who was a healthcare worker with PCR-confirmed SARS-CoV-2 infection or an uninfected control (not recorded which).

The rearrangement joins TRBV20-1 to TRBJ1-2, with D maybe TRBD1 (5 bases). CDR3 length: 14 residues. Germline CDR1 DFQATT, CDR2 SNEGSKA (reference sequence). CDR3 coding DNA: TGCAGAAGACAGCTTCTAAACTTTAACTATGGCTACACCTTC. Translation: CRRQLLNFNYGYTF.

The chain carries TRBV7-2 and TRBJ2-3, with 8 bases aligning to TRBD2. Trimming cost V 4 bases and J 4 bases; bases outside gene matches: 10. This CDR3 contains 16 residues. Germline CDR1 and CDR2: SGHTA and FQGNSA. In nucleotides, the CDR3 is TGTGCCAGCAGCTCACAAGCGGGAGCAAGTTCAGATACGCAGTATTTT. Protein sequence: CASSSQAGASSDTQYF.

V usage is TRBV5-5 and J usage is TRBJ2-1; D tentatively reads TRBD1 or TRBD2 (5 bases each). Germline V gene lookup returns CDR1 SGHKS and CDR2 YYEKEE (reference sequence). The V and J ends lost 0 bases and 9 bases respectively, with 13 bases between them. The CDR3 is 14 amino acids. Here the CDR3 DNA reads TGTGCCAGCAGCTTGGCCGGGGCCCTGGGTGAGCAGTTCTTC. Its translation is CASSLAGALGEQFF. The variable domain in full, with the rest retrieved from reference TRBV5-5 and TRBJ2-1, is DAGVTQSPTHLIKTRGQQVTLRCSPISGHKSVSWYQQVLGQGPQFIFQYYEKEERGRGNFPDRFSARQFPNYSSELNVNALLLGDSALYLCASSLAGALGEQFFGPGTRLTVL.

This clonotype was seen many times. This chain links TRBV5-1 with TRBJ1-4, with D hard to call. This CDR3 region has 16 residues. Trimming cost V 0 bases and J 8 bases, with 17 bases left between them. CDR1 and CDR2 (germline): SGHRS, YFSETQ. The CDR3 sequence: CASSLAYAAGSEKLFF. The CDR3 DNA reads TGCGCCAGCAGCTTGGCTTACGCAGCTGGGTCGGAAAAACTGTTTTTT.

Many counts were recorded for this clonotype. V usage is TRBV5-1 and J usage is TRBJ2-1; D not certain. Germline-derived CDR1 and CDR2 are SGHRS and YFSETQ. Deletions cut 1 base from V and 6 bases from J, with 2 bases between. CDR3 length: 11 amino acids. The CDR3 loop reads CASSLSNEQFF. DNA of the CDR3: TGCGCCAGCAGCTTGAGCAATGAGCAGTTCTTC. The full variable domain, with the rest looked up from reference TRBV5-1 and TRBJ2-1, is KAGVTQTPRYLIKTRGQQVTLSCSPISGHRSVSWYQQTPGQGLQFLFEYFSETQRNKGNFPGRFSGRQFSNSRSEMNVSTLELGDSALYLCASSLSNEQFFGPGTRLTVL.

This clonotype was detected ten times or more. This chain connects TRBV7-2 to TRBJ2-3; D might be TRBD2 (5 bases). Trimming shortened V by 6 bases and J by 5 bases, and 15 bases separated the two germline ends. Germline CDR1 SGHTA, CDR2 FQGNSA. This CDR3 is built from 14 residues. CDR3 sequence: CASSLESRGDTQYF. Written as DNA, the CDR3 is TGTGCCAGCAGTCTAGAGTCTCGGGGAGATACGCAGTATTTT.

This clonotype was seen at least ten times. The CDR3 loop is CASSETGMPEQYF. The CDR3 DNA follows: TGTGCCAGCAGTGAAACTGGTATGCCCGAGCAGTACTTC. The chain joins TRBV25-1 to TRBJ2-7, with D unresolved. Germline V gene data show CDR1 as MGHDK and CDR2 as SYGVNS. This CDR3 spans 13 amino acids. V was pared by 2 bases and J by 6 bases, with 11 bases between.